Listed below are T cell receptor beta chains from one sample, sequenced in a study of post-analysis software for immune sequencing data. A single record per CDR3 protein comes from TCRdb applying MiXCR to the PCR reads. The sample carries about 810,000 distinct CDR3 sequences, around 53% recorded once. The sequenced sample was blood. The source is a girl aged 5-17 years with multiple sclerosis. Each CDR3 is given with its conserved first and last residue. The D gene is left open where the match is weak. Size is stated for part of the rows, as once, few or many counts, or as a class when the clone is expanded.

cdr3_length j_call d_call clone_size v_call cdr3_aa cdr3_nt
19 TRBJ2-2 TRBD2 few TRBV12-3/TRBV12-4 CASSLSERGLAGRTGELFF TGTGCCAGCAGTTTATCGGAACGGGGACTAGCGGGGAGGACCGGGGAGCTGTTTTTT
14 TRBJ1-1 TRBD1 - TRBV12-3/TRBV12-4 CASSSDRAIAEAFF TGTGCCAGCAGTTCCGACAGGGCGATCGCTGAAGCTTTCTTT
13 TRBJ2-3 TRBD2 - TRBV11-2 CASGGVSTDTQYF TGTGCCAGCGGGGGGGTGAGCACAGATACGCAGTATTTT
16 TRBJ1-2 TRBD1 - TRBV5-1 CASSLALGQGAGADTF TGCGCCAGCAGCTTGGCCCTAGGACAGGGGGCTGGGGCCGACACCTTC
13 TRBJ1-4 - - TRBV20-1 CSARSRGVEKLFF TGCAGTGCTAGATCCAGGGGTGTCGAAAAACTGTTTTTT
15 TRBJ2-3 - - TRBV10-3 CAISEGDPSTDTQYF TGTGCCATCAGTGAAGGGGACCCTAGCACAGATACGCAGTATTTT
15 TRBJ2-7 - few TRBV10-1 CASKHLTGRAYEQYF TGCGCCAGCAAGCATCTGACAGGGAGGGCCTACGAGCAGTACTTC
15 TRBJ2-5 TRBD2 - TRBV5-1 CASSSGLPPGETQYF TGCGCCAGCAGCTCGGGACTACCCCCGGGAGAGACCCAGTACTTC
18 TRBJ2-1 - - TRBV29-1 CSVGGGGSGPSSYNEQFF TGCAGCGTTGGAGGGGGGGGTAGCGGGCCTAGCTCCTACAATGAGCAGTTCTTC
15 TRBJ2-5 - - TRBV7-9 CASSVIRDTQETQYF TGTGCCAGCAGCGTAATCCGGGACACCCAAGAGACCCAGTACTTC
15 TRBJ2-1 TRBD2 - TRBV29-1 CSVRGLAGEYNEQFF TGCAGCGTCCGTGGGCTAGCGGGAGAGTACAATGAGCAGTTCTTC
14 TRBJ2-6 - - TRBV28 CASSWAPGANVLTF TGTGCCAGCAGTTGGGCTCCTGGGGCCAACGTCCTGACTTTC
13 TRBJ2-7 - - TRBV7-9 CASSFTETYEQYF TGTGCCAGCAGCTTCACAGAGACCTACGAGCAGTACTTC
15 TRBJ2-7 TRBD1 - TRBV4-2 CASSPHRGSVYEQYF TGTGCCAGCAGCCCCCACAGGGGGTCGGTCTACGAGCAGTACTTC
15 TRBJ2-2 - - TRBV20-1 CSASPLGGNTGELFF TGCAGTGCTAGTCCCCTCGGAGGGAACACCGGGGAGCTGTTTTTT
13 TRBJ1-2 - - TRBV5-1 CASSTGRDYGYTF TGCGCCAGCAGCACGGGGCGCGACTATGGCTACACCTTC
13 TRBJ1-2 TRBD1 once TRBV20-1 CSASEPGGYGYTF TGCAGTGCTAGCGAGCCAGGGGGTTATGGCTACACCTTC
13 TRBJ2-7 TRBD2 - TRBV6-6 CASSLQTSPSQYF TGTGCCAGCAGTCTCCAGACTAGCCCCTCGCAGTACTTC
16 TRBJ2-3 - - TRBV28 CASSFAGRLPVDTQYF TGTGCCAGCAGTTTCGCGGGACGTCTTCCTGTAGATACGCAGTATTTT
18 TRBJ2-7 TRBD1 - TRBV12-3/TRBV12-4 CASSPRERTGMVSYEQYF TGTGCCAGCAGTCCTCGGGAGAGGACAGGGATGGTCTCCTACGAGCAGTACTTC
16 TRBJ2-7 - - TRBV7-2 CASSPYTSSSAYEQYF TGTGCCAGCAGCCCCTATACTTCAAGCAGCGCCTACGAGCAGTACTTC
15 TRBJ1-1 - few TRBV5-1 CASSLGPVLNTEAFF TGCGCCAGCAGCTTGGGCCCGGTCCTCAACACTGAAGCTTTCTTT
13 TRBJ2-1 - - TRBV9 CASTEGGVNEQFF TGTGCCAGCACCGAGGGCGGGGTGAATGAGCAGTTCTTC
13 TRBJ2-1 TRBD1 - TRBV25-1 CASSGTGHNEQFF TGTGCCAGCAGCGGGACAGGCCACAATGAGCAGTTCTTC
12 TRBJ2-3 - - TRBV9 CASSSSTDAQYF TGTGCCAGCAGTTCTAGCACAGATGCGCAGTATTTT
17 TRBJ2-3 TRBD2 - TRBV5-1 CASNLWPSGKSTDTQYF TGCGCCAGCAACCTGTGGCCTAGCGGGAAAAGCACAGATACGCAGTATTTT
16 TRBJ2-7 - - TRBV18 CASSDEGRGHSYEQYF TGTGCCAGCTCCGACGAGGGGCGGGGGCACTCCTACGAGCAGTACTTC
11 TRBJ2-1 - - TRBV29-1 CSVAHGNEQFF TGCAGCGTTGCACACGGTAATGAGCAGTTCTTC
16 TRBJ2-3 - few TRBV12-3/TRBV12-4 CASSRSRTGGGDTQYF TGTGCCAGCAGTCGATCCCGGACTGGGGGCGGAGATACGCAGTATTTT
13 TRBJ1-1 - - TRBV30 CASEPGVNTEAFF TGTGCCTCGGAGCCTGGGGTGAACACTGAAGCTTTCTTT
14 TRBJ2-7 TRBD2 few TRBV5-1 CASSSGLITYEQYF TGCGCCAGCAGCTCGGGACTAATCACCTACGAGCAGTACTTC